Ten or more counts support the clone carrying this T cell receptor beta chain. No antigen is known for it. In germline, CDR1 is MNHEY, CDR2 SMNVEV (reference sequence). This CDR3 has 14 amino acids. V lost 3 bases and J lost 1, with 9 bases in between. Authors of the study amplified TCR beta CDR3 regions from RNA transcripts. TCR CDR3 underwent first-round RT-PCR with the HTBI primer set. A single record per CDR3 protein comes from TCRdb applying MiXCR to the multiplex PCR reads. The sample holds about 200,000 distinct CDR3 sequences; roughly 17% are singletons and the top ten take more than 50%. The sample belongs to a study of T cells in Graves' hyperthyroidism and ophthalmopathy. Diagnosing involved the use of clinical symptoms, serum thyroxine and TRAb, thyroid ultrasound and orbital computed tomography. The source of the PBMCs was more than 9.5 ml of fresh peripheral blood. Findings of the study overall: Also found in blood were most expanded thyroid clonotypes above 0.001.

Sequences were obtained from blood. The gene calls are TRBV27 and TRBJ1-1; no reliable D call. The receptor's source is a woman between 45 and 60 years old with Graves' hyperthyroidism. The CDR3 sequence: CASSFSQKNTEAFF. CDR3 DNA: TGTGCCAGCAGTTTCAGTCAGAAGAACACTGAAGCTTTCTTT.